The 6 T cell receptor beta chains presented below share a single source sample, sequenced in a study of T cells in Graves' hyperthyroidism and ophthalmopathy. The CDR3 regions of TCR beta were amplified from RNA transcripts. The HTBI primer set was used in a first-round RT-PCR of the TCR CDR3. Each CDR3 protein is one row after TCRdb ran MiXCR on the multiplex PCR reads. The profile shows around 620,000 distinct CDR3 sequences, roughly 16% of them singletons. Sequenced: blood. Every receptor here comes from a woman in her 30s with Graves' hyperthyroidism.

This clonotype was counted at least ten times. The chain links TRBV3-1 to TRBJ1-1; no clear D gene. CDR3 size: 14 residues. Trimming removed 4 bases from V and 5 bases from J, with 14 bases in between. Germline values: CDR1 LGHDT, CDR2 YNNKEL (reference sequence). CDR3 loop: CASSPHATKTEAFF. For the CDR3, the DNA is TGTGCCAGCAGCCCCCACGCCACTAAGACTGAAGCTTTCTTT.

The rearrangement uses TRBV5-1 and TRBJ2-1, with 7 bases lining up with TRBD2. V trimming: 2 bases; J trimming: 8 bases; junction bases outside the gene matches: 7. This CDR3 has 14 residues. Germline V gene sequence: CDR1 SGHRS, CDR2 YFSETQ. CDR3 bases: TGCGCCAGCAGCTTCGGAGGGAGGGCCGATGAGCAGTTCTTC. It is translated as CASSFGGRADEQFF.

In its sample, this clonotype was seen many times. The rearrangement links TRBV27 to TRBJ2-5, with 7 bases that match TRBD2. Per germline, CDR1 MNHEY and CDR2 SMNVEV (reference sequence). The length of the CDR3 is 13 residues. V was clipped by 4 bases and J by 3 bases; unmatched bases: 2. This CDR3 reads CASSSAGEETQYF. In nucleotides, the CDR3 is TGTGCCAGCAGTTCGGCGGGAGAAGAGACCCAGTACTTC.

In the case of this clonotype: Since a much larger clone is just one base distant, this may be a read error. The chain employs TRBV2 and TRBJ2-7, with TRBD2 matching over 14 bases. Losses at the gene ends were 4 bases for V and 3 bases for J; bases not matched to a gene: 5. The CDR3 is made up of 16 amino acids. Germline V gives CDR1 SNHLY, CDR2 FYNNEI. DNA for the CDR3: TGTGCCAGCAGTGGAAGGGGACTAGCGGGAGTCTACGAGCAGTACTTC. Translation gives CASSGRGLAGVYEQYF.

This clonotype was counted only a few times. The chain recombines TRBV6-1 with TRBJ2-2; no clear D. The CDR3 has 14 residues. V was cut by 6 bases and J by 6 bases, with 14 bases left in between. The germline V gene has CDR1 MNHNS and CDR2 SASEGT. CDR3 sequence: CASSYLIGAGELFF. DNA of the CDR3: TGTGCCAGCAGCTACTTGATAGGCGCCGGGGAGCTGTTTTTT.

This chain connects TRBV10-3 to TRBJ2-7; 10 nucleotides align to TRBD1. The ends lost 6 bases at V and 3 bases at J; junction bases unmatched: 2. Per germline, CDR1 ENHRY and CDR2 SYGVKD. The CDR3 runs 13 residues. Here the CDR3 DNA reads TGTGCCATCAGCGGACAGGGGGACTACGAGCAGTACTTC. Its protein is CAISGQGDYEQYF.